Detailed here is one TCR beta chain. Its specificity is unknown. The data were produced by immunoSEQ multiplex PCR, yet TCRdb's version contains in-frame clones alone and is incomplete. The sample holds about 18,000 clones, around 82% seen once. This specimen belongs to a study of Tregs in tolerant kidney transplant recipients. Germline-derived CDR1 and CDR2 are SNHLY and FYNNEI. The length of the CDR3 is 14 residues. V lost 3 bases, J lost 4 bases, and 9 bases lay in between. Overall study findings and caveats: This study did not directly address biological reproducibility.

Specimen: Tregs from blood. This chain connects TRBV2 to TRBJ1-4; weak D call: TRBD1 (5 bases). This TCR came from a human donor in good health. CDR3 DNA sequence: TGTGCCAGCAGTGAGGACACTGTTAATGAAAAACTGTTTTTT. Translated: CASSEDTVNEKLFF.